This T cell receptor (beta chain) was sequenced for a study of cytomegalovirus exposure and HLA in healthy donors. The study's findings and limits: Earlier results showed most TCR beta V segments being productive about 87% or about 30% of the time.

Primers included in the PCR were 60 Vbeta and 13 Jbeta primers. Assay: immunoSEQ multiplex PCR; the TCRdb copy retains only in-frame clones and omits some. The sample contains about 230,000 clones, around four fifths of which appear only once. Germline CDR1 reads GTSNPN; CDR2 reads SVGIG (reference sequence). The CDR3 length is 12 residues. Trimming stripped 2 bases from V and 4 bases from J, with 9 bases between. This clone was recorded a few times. The target antigen is unknown. Likely unrecorded immune exposures existed in these nominally healthy donors. This chain joins TRBV30 and TRBJ2-7; the D is unclear. Material: PBMCs. The sequence was collected from a woman in her sixties in good health and CMV-seropositive. DNA for the CDR3: TGTGCCTGGAGTTTGAGCGTATACGAGCAGTACTTC. Amino acid sequence: CAWSLSVYEQYF.